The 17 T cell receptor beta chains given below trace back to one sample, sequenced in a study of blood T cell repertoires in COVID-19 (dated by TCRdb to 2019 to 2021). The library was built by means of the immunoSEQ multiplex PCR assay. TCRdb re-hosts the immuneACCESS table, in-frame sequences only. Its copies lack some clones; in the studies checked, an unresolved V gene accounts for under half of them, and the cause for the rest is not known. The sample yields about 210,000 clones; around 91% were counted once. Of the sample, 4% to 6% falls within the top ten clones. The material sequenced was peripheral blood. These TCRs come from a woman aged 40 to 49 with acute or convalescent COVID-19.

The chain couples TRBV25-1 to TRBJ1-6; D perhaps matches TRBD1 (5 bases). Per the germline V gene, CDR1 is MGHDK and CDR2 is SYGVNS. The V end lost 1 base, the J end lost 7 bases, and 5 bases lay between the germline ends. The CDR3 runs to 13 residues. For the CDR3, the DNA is TGTGCCAGCAGTGAATCAGGGAATTCACCCCTCCACTTT. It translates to CASSESGNSPLHF. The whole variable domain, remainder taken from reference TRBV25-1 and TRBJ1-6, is EADIYQTPRYLVIGTGKKITLECSQTMGHDKMYWYQQDPGMELHLIHYSYGVNSTEKGDLSSESTVSRIRTEHFPLTLESARPSHTSQYLCASSESGNSPLHFGNGTRLTVT.

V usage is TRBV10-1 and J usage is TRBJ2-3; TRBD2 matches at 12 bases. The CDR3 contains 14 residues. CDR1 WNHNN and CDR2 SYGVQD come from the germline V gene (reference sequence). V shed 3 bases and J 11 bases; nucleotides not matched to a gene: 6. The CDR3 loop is CASSERLAGALQYF. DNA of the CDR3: TGCGCCAGCAGTGAAAGACTAGCGGGGGCCCTGCAGTATTTT.

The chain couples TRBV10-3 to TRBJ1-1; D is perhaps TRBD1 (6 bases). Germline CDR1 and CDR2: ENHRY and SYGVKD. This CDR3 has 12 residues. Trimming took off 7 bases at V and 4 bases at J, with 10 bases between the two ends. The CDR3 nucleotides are TGTGCCATCACCAGGGGTGCCACTGAAGCTTTCTTT. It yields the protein CAITRGATEAFF.

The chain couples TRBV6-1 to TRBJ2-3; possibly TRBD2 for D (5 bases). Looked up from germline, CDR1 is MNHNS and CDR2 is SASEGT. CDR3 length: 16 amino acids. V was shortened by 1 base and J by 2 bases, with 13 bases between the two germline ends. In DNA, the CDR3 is TGTGCCAGCAGTGAAGGGCTCGACTACAACACAGATACGCAGTATTTT. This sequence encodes CASSEGLDYNTDTQYF.

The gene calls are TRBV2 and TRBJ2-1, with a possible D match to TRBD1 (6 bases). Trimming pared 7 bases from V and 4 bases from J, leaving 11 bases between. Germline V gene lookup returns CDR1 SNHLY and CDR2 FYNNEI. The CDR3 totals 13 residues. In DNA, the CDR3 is TGTGCCAGCAATACACAGGGTTACAATGAGCAGTTCTTC. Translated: CASNTQGYNEQFF.

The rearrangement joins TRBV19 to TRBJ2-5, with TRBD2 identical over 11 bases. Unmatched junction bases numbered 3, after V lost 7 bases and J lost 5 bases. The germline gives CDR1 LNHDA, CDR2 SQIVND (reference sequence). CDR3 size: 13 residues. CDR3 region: CASNSGGAETQYF. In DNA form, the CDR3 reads TGTGCCAGTAATAGCGGGGGGGCCGAGACCCAGTACTTC.

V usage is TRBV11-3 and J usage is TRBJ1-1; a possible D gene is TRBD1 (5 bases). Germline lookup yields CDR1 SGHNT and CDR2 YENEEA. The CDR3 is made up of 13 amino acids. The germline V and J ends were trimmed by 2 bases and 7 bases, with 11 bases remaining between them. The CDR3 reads CASSLRQGHEAFF. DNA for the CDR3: TGTGCCAGCAGCTTAAGGCAGGGTCATGAAGCTTTCTTT.

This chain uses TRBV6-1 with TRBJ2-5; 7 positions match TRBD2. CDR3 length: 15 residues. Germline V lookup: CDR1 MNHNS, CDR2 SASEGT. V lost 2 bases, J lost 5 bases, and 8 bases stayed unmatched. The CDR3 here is CASSEKRGVRETQYF. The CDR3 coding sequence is TGTGCCAGCAGTGAAAAGCGGGGTGTACGCGAGACCCAGTACTTC.

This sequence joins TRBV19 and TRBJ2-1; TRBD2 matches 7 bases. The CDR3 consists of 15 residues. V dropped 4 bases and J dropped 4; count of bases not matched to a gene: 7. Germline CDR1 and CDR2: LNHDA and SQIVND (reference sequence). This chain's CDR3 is CASSTRDYLYNEQFF. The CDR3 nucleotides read TGTGCCAGTAGTACTCGGGACTACCTATACAATGAGCAGTTCTTC.

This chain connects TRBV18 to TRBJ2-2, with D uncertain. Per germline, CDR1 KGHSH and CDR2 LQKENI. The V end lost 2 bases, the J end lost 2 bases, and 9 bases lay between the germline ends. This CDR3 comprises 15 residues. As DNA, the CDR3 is TGTGCCAGCTCACCATCCCAGGCAAACACCGGGGAGCTGTTTTTT. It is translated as CASSPSQANTGELFF.

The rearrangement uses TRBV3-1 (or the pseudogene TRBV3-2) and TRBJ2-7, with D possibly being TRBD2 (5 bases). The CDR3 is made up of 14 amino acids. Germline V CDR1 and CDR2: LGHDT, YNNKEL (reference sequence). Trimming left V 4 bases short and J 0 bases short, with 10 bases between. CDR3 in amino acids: CASSPQRDSYEQYV. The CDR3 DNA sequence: TGTGCCAGCAGCCCACAACGGGACTCCTACGAGCAGTACGTC.

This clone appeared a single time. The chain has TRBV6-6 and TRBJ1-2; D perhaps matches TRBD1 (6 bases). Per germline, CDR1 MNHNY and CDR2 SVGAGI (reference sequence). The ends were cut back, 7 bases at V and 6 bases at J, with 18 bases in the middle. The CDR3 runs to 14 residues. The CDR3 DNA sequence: TGTGCCAGCACCCCACGGGGAGGGGGTAATGGCTACACCTTC. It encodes CASTPRGGGNGYTF.

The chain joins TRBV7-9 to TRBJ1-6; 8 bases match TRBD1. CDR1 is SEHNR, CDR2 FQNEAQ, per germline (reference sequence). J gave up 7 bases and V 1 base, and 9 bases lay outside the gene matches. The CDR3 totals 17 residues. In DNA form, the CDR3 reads TGTGCCAGCAGCTTAGGAGGCCAGGGGGCGAACAATTCACCCCTCCACTTT. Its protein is CASSLGGQGANNSPLHF.

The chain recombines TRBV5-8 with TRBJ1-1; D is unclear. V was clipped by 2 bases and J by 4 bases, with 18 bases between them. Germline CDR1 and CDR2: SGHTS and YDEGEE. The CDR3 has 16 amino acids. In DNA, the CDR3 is TGTGCCAGCAGCTTAGGTGTATTGGAGGTCAGCACTGAAGCTTTCTTT. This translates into CASSLGVLEVSTEAFF.

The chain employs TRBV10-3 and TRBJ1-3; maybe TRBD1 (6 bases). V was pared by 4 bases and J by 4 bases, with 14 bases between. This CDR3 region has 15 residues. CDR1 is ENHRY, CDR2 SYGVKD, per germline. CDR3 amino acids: CAISGGQSAGNTIYF. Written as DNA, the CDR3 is TGTGCCATCAGTGGCGGACAGTCTGCAGGAAACACCATATATTTT.

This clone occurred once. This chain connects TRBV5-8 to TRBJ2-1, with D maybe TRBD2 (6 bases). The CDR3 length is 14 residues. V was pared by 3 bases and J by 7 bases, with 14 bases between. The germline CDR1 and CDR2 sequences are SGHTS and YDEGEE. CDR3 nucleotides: TGTGCCAGCAGCTCCCAGTGGGGGGAAAATGAGCAGTTCTTC. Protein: CASSSQWGENEQFF.

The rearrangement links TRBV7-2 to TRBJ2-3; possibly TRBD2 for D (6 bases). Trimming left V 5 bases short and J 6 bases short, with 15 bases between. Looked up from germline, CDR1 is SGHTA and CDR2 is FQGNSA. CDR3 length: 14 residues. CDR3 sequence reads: CASSGFTGRDTQYF. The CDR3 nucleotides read TGTGCCAGCAGCGGTTTCACGGGGAGGGATACGCAGTATTTT.